This entry lists 2 T cell receptor beta chains sequenced from one sample in a study of CD8+ T cells in alopecia areata. It was cDNA, reverse transcribed from extracted RNA, that served as the sequencing template. The method was immunoSEQ multiplex PCR; TCRdb's version includes in-frame clones alone and lacks a portion of them. This sample carries fewer than 2,000 clones, none of them present only once. It was with CD4, CD8alpha, NKG2D, NKG2ACE and other markers that pooled cutaneous lymph node cells were sorted. Specimen: CD8+ T cells sorted from a lymph node. Receptors originate from a C3H/HeJ mouse with alopecia areata. Mouse strain MHC haplotype: H2-k.

As concerns this clone: Germline and genes here are mouse. The read is 4 residues too short to cover the CDR3 end, so that end is filled in from the germline J gene. The chain couples TRBV13-3 to TRBJ2-1; TRBD2 matches 7 bases. CDR1 and CDR2 (germline): NNHDY, SYVADS. The CDR3 has 13 amino acids. The sequenced part of the CDR3 DNA is TGTGCCAGCAGTTTGACTGGGCCCGCT. Its protein product is CASSLTGPA. The whole CDR3 sequence reads CASSLTGPAEQFF.

This clone has just a few counts. Gene names are the mouse ones. The read ends 4 residues before the CDR3 terminus; that terminus is restored from the germline J gene. The chain is built from TRBV13-1 and TRBJ1-2, with a possible D match to TRBD1 (5 bases). The CDR3 runs 15 residues. Per germline, CDR1 NSHNY and CDR2 SYGAGN. The V gene lost 0 bases and the J gene lost 0 bases, with 9 bases spanning the gap. The CDR3 bases that were read are TGTGCCAGCAGTGATGTGGGGGGTGCAAACTCC. It encodes CASSDVGGANS. The whole CDR3 is CASSDVGGANSDYTF.